This T cell receptor beta chain was sequenced in a study of blood T cell repertoires in COVID-19. Background on the study: Some COVID-19 samples were acute and others convalescent; all came from the United States, Italy and Spain.

The germline gives CDR1 MNHEY, CDR2 SVGAGI. J was trimmed by 6 bases and V by 5 bases; bases with no gene match: 10. The CDR3 loop spans 15 amino acids. This table comes from immunoSEQ multiplex PCR, and its TCRdb copy is limited to in-frame clones, with some not included. The repertoire holds about 160,000 clones, with more than 70% as singletons. The genes are TRBV6-5 and TRBJ2-7, with TRBD2 matching 10 bases. Input material: peripheral blood. This receptor was identified in an elderly woman with active or convalescent COVID-19. CDR3 amino acids: CASSLRASGSGEQYF. The DNA of the CDR3 is TGTGCCAGCAGTCTAAGAGCTAGCGGGAGTGGCGAGCAGTACTTC.